Sequencing of this TCR beta chain was carried out in a study of blood T cells in healthy people across ages. Each sample had at least 6.5 million PBMCs isolated. Primed by a sample-barcoded 5' primer and a J-beta primer mix, a second PCR proceeded for 7 to 11 cycles. TCRdb re-called the 5' RACE reads with MiXCR, one entry per CDR3 protein. The sample records 1.5 million to 2 million distinct CDR3 sequences, under 30% being singletons. Findings and caveats of the study: Nothing was known about donor CMV status, and this possibly confounded expanded clonotype changes. Age advanced and TCR beta diversity per million T cells fell, roughly linearly.

The CDR3 totals 15 residues. V lost 4 bases, J lost 1 base, and 5 bases stayed unmatched. Per the germline V gene, CDR1 is MGHRA and CDR2 is YSYEKL. This clonotype has at least ten counts. Its target is unknown. The sequencing sample was made of blood. V usage is TRBV4-1 and J usage is TRBJ2-3; 7 nucleotides align to TRBD2. The sequence was collected from a woman aged 25 to 45 in good health. The CDR3: CASSPPAGGTDTQYF. CDR3 sequence (DNA): TGCGCCAGCAGCCCCCCGGCGGGAGGCACAGATACGCAGTATTTT.